This TCR beta chain appears in the sequencing data of a study of blood T cell repertoires in COVID-19. On the study more broadly: The United States, Italy and Spain were the sources of the acute and convalescent COVID-19 samples.

CDR1 SGHDN and CDR2 FVKESK come from the germline V gene. The CDR3 covers 16 residues. Unmatched junction bases numbered 6, after V lost 4 bases and J lost 5 bases. Generated by immunoSEQ multiplex PCR, the TCRdb table keeps only in-frame clones and is missing some. The table shows about 190,000 clones, with roughly 83% occurring only once. Sequences were obtained from PBMCs or T cells enriched from blood (not recorded which). The rearrangement joins TRBV14 to TRBJ2-3; 13 nucleotides line up with TRBD2. The receptor was derived from a young woman who had recovered from COVID-19. The CDR3 bases are TGTGCCAGCAGCCTGGGACTAGCGGGATCACGAGATACGCAGTATTTT. It translates to CASSLGLAGSRDTQYF.